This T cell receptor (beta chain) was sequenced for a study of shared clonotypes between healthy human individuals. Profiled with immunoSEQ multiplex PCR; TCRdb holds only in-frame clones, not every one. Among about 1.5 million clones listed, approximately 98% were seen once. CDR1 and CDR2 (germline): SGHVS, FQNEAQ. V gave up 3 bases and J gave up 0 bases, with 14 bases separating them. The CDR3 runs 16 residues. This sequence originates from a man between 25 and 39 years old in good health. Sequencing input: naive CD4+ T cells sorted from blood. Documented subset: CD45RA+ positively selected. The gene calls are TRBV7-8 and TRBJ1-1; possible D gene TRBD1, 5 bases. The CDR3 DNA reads TGTGCCAGCAGCTTGGACCCGTCAGGGCTGAACACTGAAGCTTTCTTT. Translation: CASSLDPSGLNTEAFF.